What follows are 8 T cell receptor beta chains derived from one specimen sequenced in a study of blood T cells in healthy people across ages. Sample-barcoded 5' priming and a J-beta primer mix drove a second PCR of 7 to 11 cycles. TCRdb redid the calling of the 5' RACE reads with MiXCR, one entry per CDR3 protein. The data hold 600,000 or so distinct CDR3 sequences, with about 30% observed a single time. Material for sequencing was blood. The receptors here all came from a woman older than 75 in good health.

This clonotype was recorded many times. The V call is TRBV12-3 or TRBV12-4, the J call TRBJ2-5; 10 bases agree with TRBD2. The CDR3 spans 15 residues. Trimming at V came to 3 bases and at J to 2 bases, leaving 3 bases not matched to a gene. In DNA form, the CDR3 reads TGTGCCAGCAGTTTTCCTAGCGGGGGACAAGAGACCCAGTACTTC. It is translated as CASSFPSGGQETQYF.

Of note for this clonotype: This may be a read error: a much more frequent sequence differs by one nucleotide. V gene TRBV28 combines with J gene TRBJ2-7, with D perhaps given as TRBD1 or TRBD2 (6 bases each). This CDR3 is 11 amino acids long. V gave up 8 bases and J gave up 8 bases, with 13 bases separating them. CDR1 MDHEN and CDR2 SYDVKM come from the germline V gene. The CDR3, as DNA: TGTGCCAGCGGTTCCCGGGGGCAGCAGTACTTC. Its translation is CASGSRGQQYF.

This clonotype occurred many times. This chain joins TRBV7-9 and TRBJ2-7, with 9 bases matching TRBD2. The CDR3 extends over 14 amino acids. The germline gives CDR1 SEHNR, CDR2 FQNEAQ (reference sequence). V dropped 5 bases and J dropped 5; count of bases not matched to a gene: 7. The CDR3 loop is CASSPGTSTHEQYF. The DNA for the CDR3 is TGTGCCAGCAGCCCCGGGACTAGCACACACGAGCAGTACTTC.

This sequence joins TRBV6-1 and TRBJ2-1; TRBD1 is a possible D gene (6 bases). The J call may be in error: the DNA end matches TRBJ2-7 better. The CDR3 covers 14 residues. Germline V lookup: CDR1 MNHNS, CDR2 SASEGT. CDR3 DNA: TGTGCCAGCAGTGAAGCACAGGGATATAATGAGCAGTACTTC. Translating it yields CASSEAQGYNEQYF.

A few counts support this clonotype. A much larger clone differs from this one at a single base, so this may be a read error. V is TRBV6-5 and J is TRBJ2-3; maybe TRBD1 (6 bases). The CDR3 contains 13 residues. Germline-derived CDR1 and CDR2 are MNHEY and SVGAGI. Trimming stripped 6 bases from V and 3 bases from J, with 10 bases between. Written as DNA, the CDR3 is TGTGCCAGCAGGCAGGGGTGGACAGATACGCAGTATTTT. Amino acid sequence: CASRQGWTDTQYF.

This clonotype was found many times. This chain links TRBV20-1 with TRBJ1-6, with D tentatively TRBD1 (5 bases). Germline V gene sequence: CDR1 DFQATT, CDR2 SNEGSKA (reference sequence). V was cut by 5 bases and J by 7 bases, with 15 bases left in between. The CDR3 is 14 residues long. CDR3 in amino acids: CSARSGTVNSPLHF. For the CDR3, the DNA is TGCAGTGCTCGCTCCGGGACGGTCAATTCACCCCTCCACTTT.

As regards this clonotype: One base away lies a much larger clone, so this may be a sequencing read error. The chain carries TRBV6-1 and TRBJ2-7; the D gene is possibly TRBD1 (6 bases). Per the germline V gene, CDR1 is MNHNS and CDR2 is SASEGT. V lost 4 bases, J lost 10 bases, and 20 bases lay in between. The CDR3 loop spans 14 amino acids. CDR3 bases: TGTGCCAGCAGTGGAAACAGGGTTGTTGAGGCCCAGTACTTC. Protein: CASSGNRVVEAQYF.

This clonotype has just one count. A much larger clone differs from this one at a single base, so this may be a read error. The chain couples TRBV24-1 to TRBJ2-7; D may match TRBD1 or TRBD2 (6 bases each). Germline CDR1 is KGHDR and CDR2 is SFDVKD. The CDR3 runs 17 residues. V was clipped by 3 bases and J by 9 bases, with 26 bases between them. The chain's CDR3 is CATSDPAAGTPYNGQYF. The CDR3 nucleotides are TGTGCCACCAGTGATCCTGCTGCGGGGACACCCTACAATGGGCAGTACTTC.